A single sample is the source of the 26 T cell receptor beta chains below, sequenced in a study of lymphopenia after photon versus proton radiotherapy. The assay was immunoSEQ multiplex PCR, and TCRdb's table has in-frame clones only and misses some. The top ten hold 1.3% to 1.5% of the sample, which has tens of thousands of clones, around four fifths seen once. The input for sequencing was peripheral blood, taken from a patient treated with proton-based radiotherapy. The receptors derive from a man between 60 and 70 years old with pancreatic cancer.

The genes are TRBV5-4 and TRBJ2-7, with TRBD2 matching over 9 bases. V trimming: 4 bases; J trimming: 0 bases; junction bases outside the gene matches: 8. Germline V gene lookup returns CDR1 SGHNT and CDR2 YYREEE (reference sequence). The length of the CDR3 is 16 residues. The CDR3 bases are TGTGCCAGCAGCATCGGGACTAGCCGCAGCTCCTACGAGCAGTACTTC. Protein: CASSIGTSRSSYEQYF.

The CDR3 bases are TGTGCCAGCAGTCGGACAGGGGCCATTAATCAGCCCCAGCATTTT. It encodes CASSRTGAINQPQHF. The rearrangement uses TRBV6-5 and TRBJ1-5, with 9 nucleotides matching TRBD1. J lost 4 bases, V lost 5 bases, and 6 bases had no gene match. This CDR3 contains 15 residues. Germline loops: CDR1 MNHEY, CDR2 SVGAGI.

The rearrangement uses TRBV15 and TRBJ2-7; D may be TRBD1 (5 bases). The CDR3 has 14 residues. CDR1 is LNHNV, CDR2 YYDKDF, per germline (reference sequence). Trimming removed 2 bases at V and 6 bases at J, with 14 bases between. This CDR3 is CATSRTGHRSEQYF. DNA for the CDR3: TGTGCCACCAGCAGAACCGGACATCGTTCCGAGCAGTACTTC.

This clone occurred a few times. This rearrangement joins TRBV10-2 to TRBJ1-2; weak D call: TRBD1 (5 bases). The germline gives CDR1 WSHSY, CDR2 SAAADI. This CDR3 region has 14 residues. V gave up 3 bases and J gave up 2 bases, with 10 bases separating them. CDR3: CASSEQELNYGYTF. CDR3 coding DNA: TGCGCCAGCAGTGAACAGGAATTGAACTATGGCTACACCTTC.

This clone was counted once. The J gene is TRBJ1-5, the V gene TRBV28; 11 bases agree with TRBD1. The junction had 13 bases not matched to a gene; V was cut back by 6 bases and J by 0 bases. CDR1 is MDHEN, CDR2 SYDVKM, per germline. The CDR3 covers 19 residues. Here the CDR3 reads CASSPLGQGVEYSNQPQHF. DNA for the CDR3: TGTGCCAGCAGCCCCCTGGGACAGGGGGTAGAATATAGCAATCAGCCCCAGCATTTT.

The genes are TRBV14 and TRBJ2-7; TRBD1 matches at 8 bases. Trimming at V came to 0 bases and at J to 0 bases, leaving 10 bases not matched to a gene. This CDR3 comprises 18 residues. The V gene's germline CDR1 is SGHDN and CDR2 FVKESK. The CDR3 DNA reads TGTGCCAGCAGCCAAGATCGACAGGGGCACATCCCCTCCTACGAGCAGTACTTC. Translated: CASSQDRQGHIPSYEQYF.

The gene calls are TRBV5-1 and TRBJ2-2; the D is unclear. The CDR3 consists of 14 residues. V was pared by 2 bases and J by 4 bases, with 9 bases between. Germline V lookup: CDR1 SGHRS, CDR2 YFSETQ. The CDR3 loop is CASSLGSFTGELFF. The CDR3 region has the DNA TGCGCCAGCAGCTTAGGGTCATTCACCGGGGAGCTGTTTTTT.

J is TRBJ2-1 and V is TRBV4-1; 16 bases line up with TRBD2. The CDR3 is 20 amino acids. CDR1 and CDR2 (germline): MGHRA, YSYEKL. V lost 3 bases and J lost 4; bases outside the gene matches: 12. CDR3 sequence reads: CASSHWPGLAGGPAYNEQFF. In nucleotides, the CDR3 is TGCGCCAGCAGCCACTGGCCGGGACTAGCGGGAGGGCCTGCATACAATGAGCAGTTCTTC.

The gene calls are TRBV28 and TRBJ2-5; 9 bases fit TRBD2. This CDR3 has 17 residues. The germline V gene has CDR1 MDHEN and CDR2 SYDVKM. Trimming at V came to 6 bases and at J to 5 bases, leaving 16 bases not matched to a gene. CDR3 nucleotides: TGTGCCAGCAGCCCCCCCTTCAGGGGACTAGCTAAGGAGACCCAGTACTTC. Translating it yields CASSPPFRGLAKETQYF. The full variable domain, its missing parts supplied by reference TRBV28 and TRBJ2-5, is DVKVTQSSRYLVKRTGEKVFLECVQDMDHENMFWYRQDPGLGLRLIYFSYDVKMKEKGDIPEGYSVSREKKERFSLILESASTNQTSMYLCASSPPFRGLAKETQYFGPGTRLLVL.

The chain joins TRBV11-2 to TRBJ2-1, with D unresolved. The ends were cut back, 4 bases at V and 6 bases at J, with 13 bases in the middle. Looked up from germline, CDR1 is SGHAT and CDR2 is FQNNGV. The CDR3 has 14 residues. DNA of the CDR3: TGTGCCAGCAGCTCTGGAGTAACCCGCAATGAGCAGTTCTTC. Translated: CASSSGVTRNEQFF.

A few counts support this clone. Other nucleotide sequences from this sample produce the same CDR3. The chain uses TRBV5-1 and TRBJ2-7, with a possible D match to TRBD1 (6 bases). There are 14 residues in the CDR3. Trimming took off 0 bases at V and 1 base at J, with 8 bases between the two ends. Germline CDR1 and CDR2: SGHRS and YFSETQ. CDR3: CASSLGDTSYEQYF. As DNA, the CDR3 is TGCGCCAGCAGCTTGGGGGACACTTCCTACGAGCAGTACTTC.

The rearrangement joins TRBV28 to TRBJ2-7; D remains unclear. Germline loops: CDR1 MDHEN, CDR2 SYDVKM. V lost 3 bases to trimming and J lost 4 bases, with 10 bases between them. This CDR3 has 13 amino acids. This chain's CDR3 is CASSLGRKYEQYF. In nucleotides, the CDR3 is TGTGCCAGCAGTTTGGGTAGAAAGTACGAGCAGTACTTC.

V is TRBV7-9 and J is TRBJ2-5; 8 bases align to TRBD2. Looked up from germline, CDR1 is SEHNR and CDR2 is FQNEAQ (reference sequence). V trimming: 5 bases; J trimming: 4 bases; junction bases outside the gene matches: 9. The CDR3 runs to 15 residues. This CDR3 reads CASSPQGSGGETQYF. Here the CDR3 DNA reads TGTGCCAGCAGCCCTCAGGGAAGCGGGGGAGAGACCCAGTACTTC.

V usage is TRBV5-1 and J usage is TRBJ2-1; D is unresolved. Germline CDR1 is SGHRS and CDR2 is YFSETQ. The V end was cut by 4 bases, the J end by 0 bases, with 8 bases between. The CDR3 covers 14 residues. The chain's CDR3 is CASSPRSSYNEQFF. CDR3 nucleotide sequence: TGCGCCAGCAGCCCCCGTTCCTCCTACAATGAGCAGTTCTTC.

The rearrangement links TRBV15 to TRBJ1-3, with D unclear. Between the trimmed V and J ends, which lost 0 bases and 0 bases, there was a span of 9 bases. This CDR3 region has 16 residues. Germline CDR1 LNHNV, CDR2 YYDKDF (reference sequence). CDR3 DNA: TGTGCCACCAGCAGAGAAGTCAGCCGCTCTGGAAACACCATATATTTT. It is translated as CATSREVSRSGNTIYF.

The rearrangement uses TRBV5-1 and TRBJ2-5; 7 bases match TRBD1. With V trimmed by 0 bases and J by 10 bases, 9 bases remained unmatched. Germline CDR1 is SGHRS and CDR2 is YFSETQ. The CDR3 sequence is 14 residues long. Here the CDR3 reads CASSLEGTDRNQYF. CDR3 nucleotides: TGCGCCAGCAGCTTGGAGGGGACAGATAGGAACCAGTACTTC.

CDR3 loop: CASSLKGSQPQHF. As DNA, the CDR3 is TGTGCCAGCAGTTTGAAGGGAAGTCAGCCCCAGCATTTT. This chain connects TRBV28 to TRBJ1-5, with D uncertain. This CDR3 contains 13 residues. The V gene lost 3 bases and the J gene lost 6 bases, with 9 bases spanning the gap. CDR1 and CDR2 (germline): MDHEN, SYDVKM.

The chain has TRBV7-9 and TRBJ1-1, with D unresolved. Germline-derived CDR1 and CDR2 are SEHNR and FQNEAQ (reference sequence). V gave up 1 base and J gave up 1 base, with 7 bases separating them. The CDR3 totals 14 residues. This chain's CDR3 is CASSLGPQNTEAFF. The CDR3 DNA reads as TGTGCCAGCAGCTTAGGTCCCCAGAACACTGAAGCTTTCTTT.

V gene TRBV30 combines with J gene TRBJ2-1; D might be TRBD2 (5 bases). Trimming stripped 4 bases from V and 0 bases from J, with 10 bases between. The germline V gene has CDR1 GTSNPN and CDR2 SVGIG (reference sequence). The CDR3 has 14 residues. The CDR3 DNA sequence: TGTGCCTGGAAGATGAGGGCCTCCTACAATGAGCAGTTCTTC. Translation gives CAWKMRASYNEQFF.

This sequence joins TRBV28 and TRBJ2-1, with D tentatively TRBD1 (6 bases). This CDR3 region has 12 residues. In germline, CDR1 is MDHEN, CDR2 SYDVKM. Trimming took off 6 bases at V and 8 bases at J, with 11 bases between the two ends. The CDR3 DNA sequence: TGTGCCAGCAGCTACAGGGTCGATGAGCAGTTCTTC. Its translation is CASSYRVDEQFF.

This clone was detected only once. The V and J genes are TRBV2 and TRBJ2-7; TRBD2 is a possible D gene (5 bases). This CDR3 contains 15 residues. Per the germline V gene, CDR1 is SNHLY and CDR2 is FYNNEI. V shed 6 bases and J shed 2 bases, with 17 bases lying between them. The CDR3 is CASRDFWTPTYEQYF. Here the CDR3 DNA reads TGTGCCAGCAGGGACTTTTGGACCCCAACCTACGAGCAGTACTTC. Based on the CDR3 plus reference TRBV2 and TRBJ2-7, the full variable domain is EPEVTQTPSHQVTQMGQEVILRCVPISNHLYFYWYRQILGQKVEFLVSFYNNEISEKSEIFDDQFSVERPDGSNFTLKIRSTKLEDSAMYFCASRDFWTPTYEQYFGPGTRLTVT.

This clone turned up a few times. The V and J genes are TRBV27 and TRBJ1-2; 8 nucleotides match TRBD1. The V and J ends lost 5 bases and 4 bases, in that order; junction bases with no gene match: 12. This CDR3 spans 16 amino acids. The germline gives CDR1 MNHEY, CDR2 SMNVEV (reference sequence). The CDR3 nucleotides are TGTGCCAGCAGTCCACTCGGACAGGGAAACACCTATGGCTACACCTTC. Protein: CASSPLGQGNTYGYTF.

The rearrangement uses TRBV7-2 and TRBJ2-7; maybe TRBD2 (6 bases). This CDR3 region has 13 residues. The germline gives CDR1 SGHTA, CDR2 FQGNSA. The V gene lost 4 bases and the J gene lost 2 bases, with 9 bases spanning the gap. The CDR3 DNA is TGTGCCAGCAGCTCGCGGGGACCCTACGAGCAGTACTTC. This gives the protein CASSSRGPYEQYF. The complete variable domain, with remaining parts taken from reference TRBV7-2 and TRBJ2-7, reads GAGVSQSPSNKVTEKGKDVELRCDPISGHTALYWYRQSLGQGLEFLIYFQGNSAPDKSGLPSDRFSAERTGGSVSTLTIQRTQQEDSAVYLCASSSRGPYEQYFGPGTRLTVT.

The chain uses TRBV5-5 and TRBJ1-3; perhaps TRBD1 as D (6 bases). Germline values: CDR1 SGHKS, CDR2 YYEKEE (reference sequence). Trimming took off 5 bases at V and 0 bases at J, with 12 bases between the two ends. The CDR3 contains 15 residues. In nucleotides, the CDR3 is TGTGCCAGCAGGACACAGGGCCTCTCTGGAAACACCATATATTTT. Its translation is CASRTQGLSGNTIYF.

The J gene is TRBJ2-6, the V gene TRBV5-4, with D maybe TRBD1 (6 bases). Trimming took off 4 bases at V and 0 bases at J, with 17 bases between the two ends. This CDR3 has 18 residues. CDR1 SGHNT and CDR2 YYREEE come from the germline V gene (reference sequence). CDR3 coding DNA: TGTGCCAGCAGCCCCGGACAGAAACTAGACTCTGGGGCCAACGTCCTGACTTTC. Translating it yields CASSPGQKLDSGANVLTF.

V is TRBV6-5 and J is TRBJ2-7; D is possibly TRBD2 (6 bases). Germline V gene sequence: CDR1 MNHEY, CDR2 SVGAGI. The ends were cut back, 5 bases at V and 3 bases at J, with 11 bases in the middle. The CDR3 sequence is 13 residues long. CDR3 sequence: CASSRGTIYEQYF. The CDR3 coding sequence is TGTGCCAGCAGTCGCGGGACCATCTACGAGCAGTACTTC.